These 8 T cell receptor beta chains came from one sample sequenced in a study of tumor-infiltrating lymphocytes in primary liver carcinoma. RNA and DNA were co-extracted from about 20-30 mg of unsorted bulk tissue. Total RNA (roughly 0.45 ug) served as template for TCR beta cDNA synthesis primed by a constant-region primer. Libraries of TCR beta came from three nested multiplex PCR rounds with slightly modified ARM-PCR. Researchers ran the first two PCR rounds for roughly 11 cycles each with TRBV1-TRBV30 forward primers and a C-beta reverse primer. TCRdb passed the multiplex PCR reads through MiXCR, listing each CDR3 protein once. The sample carries 100,000 to 150,000 distinct CDR3 sequences, 64% recorded once. The sample was liver tumor tissue from sampling region 3. Subset: tumor region T3, left-lateral pole. These receptors all come from a woman aged 55 to 70 with primary liver carcinoma and hepatitis B virus infection.

Comments on this clonotype: Since a much larger clone is just one base distant, this may be a read error. This sequence joins TRBV5-1 and TRBJ2-1; TRBD2 matches 11 bases. CDR1 and CDR2 from the germline V gene are SGHRS and YFSETQ. The CDR3 contains 16 residues. CDR3 sequence (DNA): TGCGCCAGCAGCTCTACTAGCGGGAGCTCCTACAGTGAGCAGTTCTTC. The encoded protein is CASSSTSGSSYSEQFF.

Notes on this clonotype: As the CDR3 is not closed by the conserved phenylalanine or tryptophan, this likely results from a read error. V and J are TRBV5-5 and TRBJ1-6; no firm D call. Germline-derived CDR1 and CDR2 are SGHKS and YYEKEE (reference sequence). The CDR3 contains 15 residues. CDR3: CASSLAVGNRSLLHL. The CDR3 DNA sequence: TGTGCCAGCAGCTTGGCCGTGGGGAATCGCTCACTCCTCCACCTT.

Note on this clonotype: At one boundary the junction diverges from the germline segment, which might be a read error. The chain is built from TRBV10-1 and TRBJ2-5; D gene ambiguous. The CDR3 covers 13 residues. CDR1 is WNHNN and CDR2 is SYGVQD in the germline V gene (reference sequence). The CDR3 sequence is CAGSERVRETQYF. The CDR3 DNA reads TGCGCCGGCAGTGAAAGGGTAAGGGAGACCCAGTACTTC.

This clonotype appeared many times. This chain joins TRBV29-1 and TRBJ1-2; TRBD1 matches at 10 bases. Losses at the gene ends were 6 bases for V and 7 bases for J; bases not matched to a gene: 17. The length of the CDR3 is 16 residues. The germline V gene has CDR1 SQVTM and CDR2 ANQGSEA. For the CDR3, the DNA is TGCAGCGTGGACCAGTCTTCCGGGACAGGGGTTGGTGGCTACACCTTC. It specifies CSVDQSSGTGVGGYTF.

With respect to this clonotype: The junction and the germline gene differ at one end; a read error may be behind it. V is TRBV13 and J is TRBJ2-1; unclear D gene. The germline gives CDR1 PRHDT, CDR2 FYEKMQ (reference sequence). CDR3 length equals 15 residues. DNA for the CDR3: TGTGCCAGCAGCTTAGGTACTAACGGAAACAATGAGCAGTCCTTC. This gives the protein CASSLGTNGNNEQSF.

Many counts were recorded for this clonotype. V is TRBV6-6 and J is TRBJ2-2; possibly TRBD1 or TRBD2 for D (6 bases each). CDR1 is MNHNY, CDR2 SVGAGI, per germline (reference sequence). V lost 0 bases to trimming and J lost 6 bases, with 11 bases between them. The CDR3 is 15 residues long. The CDR3 nucleotides are TGTGCCAGCAGTTACTCCGGGGGCGTAGCCGGGGAGCTGTTTTTT. It is translated as CASSYSGGVAGELFF.

The chain uses TRBV7-2 and TRBJ1-2; 8 nucleotides align to TRBD1. In germline, CDR1 is SGHTA, CDR2 FQGNSA. CDR3 size: 14 residues. Germline trimming cut 5 bases from V and 2 bases from J; bases unmatched to any gene: 4. The CDR3 nucleotides are TGTGCCAGCAGCCCCCGGACAGGGAACTATGGCTACACCTTC. It is translated as CASSPRTGNYGYTF.

As regards this clonotype: A much larger clone differs by one base, so this may be a read error. V gene TRBV13 combines with J gene TRBJ1-1; TRBD1 might be the D (5 bases). This CDR3 spans 11 amino acids. Deletions cut 8 bases from V and 7 bases from J, with 11 bases between. CDR1 and CDR2 from the germline V gene are PRHDT and FYEKMQ (reference sequence). The CDR3, as DNA: TGTGCCAGCCGACAGATGGGTGAAGCTTTCTTT. This gives the protein CASRQMGEAFF.